This T cell receptor (beta chain) was captured by sequencing in a study of blood T cell repertoires in COVID-19. Study-level information: Some COVID-19 samples were acute and others convalescent; all came from the United States, Italy and Spain.

The V gene's germline CDR1 is GTSNPN and CDR2 SVGIG (reference sequence). This CDR3 comprises 14 residues. V was pared by 2 bases and J by 8 bases, with 15 bases between. Per the original methods: The authors estimated nucleated cell counts from reference gene primer amplification. Using immunoSEQ multiplex PCR, the repertoire was profiled, and TCRdb retains in-frame clones only, with some absent. Clone size and the V and J calls come from that table; the DNA yielded D and trimming. This sample yields 250,000 to 350,000 clones, of which roughly 90% are seen a single time; roughly 2% belongs to the top ten.

The sequenced material came from peripheral blood. The chain recombines TRBV30 with TRBJ1-4, with D perhaps TRBD1 (6 bases). The TCR sequence derives from a woman aged 45-65 years who had recovered from COVID-19. In nucleotides, the CDR3 is TGTGCCTGGAGTCGTGTAGGGGGTGGGGAAAAACTGTTTTTT. It specifies CAWSRVGGGEKLFF. The variable domain in full, completed from reference TRBV30 and TRBJ1-4, reads SQTIHQWPATLVQPVGSPLSLECTVEGTSNPNLYWYRQAAGRGLQLLFYSVGIGQISSEVPQNLSASRPQDRQFILSSKKLLLSDSGFYLCAWSRVGGGEKLFFGSGTQLSVL.